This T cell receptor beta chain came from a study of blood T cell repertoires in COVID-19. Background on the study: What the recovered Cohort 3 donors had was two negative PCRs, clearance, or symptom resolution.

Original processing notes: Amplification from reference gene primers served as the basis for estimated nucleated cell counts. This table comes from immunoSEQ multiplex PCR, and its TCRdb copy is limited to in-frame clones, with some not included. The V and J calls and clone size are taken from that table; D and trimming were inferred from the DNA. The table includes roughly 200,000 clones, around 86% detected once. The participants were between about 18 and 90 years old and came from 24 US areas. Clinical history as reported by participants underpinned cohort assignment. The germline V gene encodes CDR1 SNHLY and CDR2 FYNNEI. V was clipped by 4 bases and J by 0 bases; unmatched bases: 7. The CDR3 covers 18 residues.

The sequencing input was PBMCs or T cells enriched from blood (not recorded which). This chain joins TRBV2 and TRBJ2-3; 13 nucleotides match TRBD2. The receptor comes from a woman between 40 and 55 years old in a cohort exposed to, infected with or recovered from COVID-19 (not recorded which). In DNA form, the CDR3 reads TGTGCCAGCAGTGGGGGACTAGCGGGGATTTCTAGCACAGATACGCAGTATTTT. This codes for CASSGGLAGISSTDTQYF.